The clone carrying this TCR beta chain was found a few times. Its antigen is not known. TCR beta CDR3 sequences were amplified from RNA transcripts. Primed by the HTBI set, a first-round RT-PCR was run on the TCR CDR3. TCRdb re-analysed the multiplex PCR reads in MiXCR, keeping a single row per CDR3 protein. The repertoire holds hundreds of thousands of distinct CDR3 sequences, with roughly a third as singletons. Per germline, CDR1 LNHDA and CDR2 SQIVND (reference sequence). V was clipped by 3 bases and J by 8 bases, with 20 bases between them. This CDR3 is 16 amino acids long. The data stem from a study of T cells in Graves' hyperthyroidism and ophthalmopathy. Study observations and caveats: Progression to ophthalmopathy was predicted a median of about 6.6 months early.

Exclusion of patients followed from uncontrolled infection, other autoimmune disease, pregnancy or lactation. The chain carries TRBV19 and TRBJ1-3; D perhaps matches TRBD1 (5 bases). Sequenced: blood. This receptor was identified in a woman between 40 and 55 years old with Graves' hyperthyroidism. This chain's CDR3 is CASSISGRELGYTIYF. DNA of the CDR3: TGTGCCAGTAGTATTTCGGGACGGGAGCTCGGATACACCATATATTTT.